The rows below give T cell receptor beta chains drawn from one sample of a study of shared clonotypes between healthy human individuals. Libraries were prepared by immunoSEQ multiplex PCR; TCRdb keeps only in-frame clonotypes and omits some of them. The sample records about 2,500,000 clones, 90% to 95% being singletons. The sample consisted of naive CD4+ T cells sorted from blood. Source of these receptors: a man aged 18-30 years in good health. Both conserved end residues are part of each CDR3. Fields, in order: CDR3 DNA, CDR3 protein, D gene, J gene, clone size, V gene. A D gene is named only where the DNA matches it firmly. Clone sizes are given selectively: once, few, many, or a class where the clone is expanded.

TGCGCCAGCAGCTTGACCCCAGGGGTTGGGGCCAACGTCCTGACTTTC | CASSLTPGVGANVLTF | NA | TRBJ2-6 | once | TRBV5-1
TGTGCCAGCAGCTTAGCGGCGGGGGGGCAGGGCTACGAGCAGTACTTC | CASSLAAGGQGYEQYF | TRBD2 | TRBJ2-7 | NA | TRBV7-2
TGTGCCAGAAGCTTTTCGTGGAGTGGTCAGTTAACCGGGACTAGCATCTACGAGCAGTACTTC | CARSFSWSGQLTGTSIYEQYF | TRBD2 | TRBJ2-7 | NA | TRBV5-3
TGTGCCAGCAGCTGGGTGAGCACAGATACGCAGTATTTT | CASSWVSTDTQYF | NA | TRBJ2-3 | once | TRBV7-9
TGTGCCAGCAGCGTTGGGACAGCGAACACTGAAGCTTTCTTT | CASSVGTANTEAFF | TRBD1 | TRBJ1-1 | NA | TRBV9
TGTGCCAGCAGGTACGGGGGGGCCGCTAATGAAAAACTGTTTTTT | CASRYGGAANEKLFF | NA | TRBJ1-4 | NA | TRBV28
TGTGCCAGCAGCTTAGGTTGGGACAGACCCTTATCTGGAAACACCATATATTTT | CASSLGWDRPLSGNTIYF | TRBD1 | TRBJ1-3 | NA | TRBV7-2
TGTGCCAGTAGAAGAGACCAAAATAGCAATCAGCCCCAGCATTTT | CASRRDQNSNQPQHF | NA | TRBJ1-5 | NA | TRBV19
TGTGCCAGCAGCACCACTAGCGGGGCGGGTATCGGGGAGCTGTTTTTT | CASSTTSGAGIGELFF | TRBD2 | TRBJ2-2 | NA | TRBV9
TGCAGCGTTGGGGATCGCGAGCAGTACTTC | CSVGDREQYF | NA | TRBJ2-7 | NA | TRBV29-1
TGTGCCAGTAGTATCGCCAGCCAGAGCAATCAGCCCCAGCATTTT | CASSIASQSNQPQHF | NA | TRBJ1-5 | NA | TRBV19
TGTGCCAGCATCTCCGGGCCCGCCGGAAGGGAGCAGTACTTC | CASISGPAGREQYF | NA | TRBJ2-7 | NA | TRBV6-5
TGTGCCAGCTCACCACCTAGTCTACACTATGGCTACACCTTC | CASSPPSLHYGYTF | NA | TRBJ1-2 | NA | TRBV18
TGTGCCAGCAGTGAAAACGGTGGGGGGGGCTATGGCTACACCTTC | CASSENGGGGYGYTF | NA | TRBJ1-2 | NA | TRBV6-1
TGTGCCAGCAGCTTAGATACAAGAGGGACAGATACGCAGTATTTT | CASSLDTRGTDTQYF | NA | TRBJ2-3 | NA | TRBV11-2
TGTGCCAGCAGCGGACTAGCGGGGGCCTACGAGCAGTACTTC | CASSGLAGAYEQYF | TRBD2 | TRBJ2-7 | NA | TRBV7-2
TGTGCCAGTAGCGAGTCGGGCGGAAACACCATATATTTT | CASSESGGNTIYF | NA | TRBJ1-3 | NA | TRBV19
TGTGCCTGGTCCTCCCCCTCGGACGAGCTACACAATGAGCAGTTCTTC | CAWSSPSDELHNEQFF | NA | TRBJ2-1 | NA | TRBV30
TGCGCCAGCAGCGACGACCCCTCGGGGGGGAACACCGGGGAGCTGTTTTTT | CASSDDPSGGNTGELFF | TRBD2 | TRBJ2-2 | NA | TRBV5-1